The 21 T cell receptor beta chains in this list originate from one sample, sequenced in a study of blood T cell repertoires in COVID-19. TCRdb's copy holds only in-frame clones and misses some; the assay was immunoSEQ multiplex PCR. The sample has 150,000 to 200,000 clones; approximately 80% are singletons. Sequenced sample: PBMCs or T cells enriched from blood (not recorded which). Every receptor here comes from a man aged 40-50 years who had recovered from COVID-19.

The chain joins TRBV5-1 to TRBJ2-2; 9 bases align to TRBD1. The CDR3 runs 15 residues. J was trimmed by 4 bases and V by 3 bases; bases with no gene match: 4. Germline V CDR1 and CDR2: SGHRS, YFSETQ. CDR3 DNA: TGCGCCAGCAGCTGGGGACAGGGCAGCACCGGGGAGCTGTTTTTT. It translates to CASSWGQGSTGELFF.

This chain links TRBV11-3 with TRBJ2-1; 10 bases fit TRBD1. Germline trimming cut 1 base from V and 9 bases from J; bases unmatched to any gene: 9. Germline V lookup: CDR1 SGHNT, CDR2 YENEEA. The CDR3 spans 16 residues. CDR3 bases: TGTGCCAGCAGCTTAGCCACCGGGACAGGGGTTAGTGAGCAGTTCTTC. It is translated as CASSLATGTGVSEQFF.

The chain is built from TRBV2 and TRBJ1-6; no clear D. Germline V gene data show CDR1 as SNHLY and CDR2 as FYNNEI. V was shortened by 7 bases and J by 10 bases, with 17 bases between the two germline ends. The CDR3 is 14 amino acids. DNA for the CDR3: TGTGCCAGCACGGGAGAAAGGGATAGATCACCCCTCCACTTT. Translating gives CASTGERDRSPLHF.

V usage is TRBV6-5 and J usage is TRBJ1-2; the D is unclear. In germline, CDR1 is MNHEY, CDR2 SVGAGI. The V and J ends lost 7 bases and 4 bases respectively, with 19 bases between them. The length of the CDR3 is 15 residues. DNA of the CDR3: TGTGCCAGCACGGGAGGCCATTTAGCGGGCTATGGCTACACCTTC. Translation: CASTGGHLAGYGYTF.

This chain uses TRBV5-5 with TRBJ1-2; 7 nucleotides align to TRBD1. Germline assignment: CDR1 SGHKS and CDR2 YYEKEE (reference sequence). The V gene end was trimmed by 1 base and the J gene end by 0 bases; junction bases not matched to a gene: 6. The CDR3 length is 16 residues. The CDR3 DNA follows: TGTGCCAGCAGCTTGTGGGGACAGACCACTAACTATGGCTACACCTTC. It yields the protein CASSLWGQTTNYGYTF. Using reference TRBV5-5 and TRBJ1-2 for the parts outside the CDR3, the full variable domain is DAGVTQSPTHLIKTRGQQVTLRCSPISGHKSVSWYQQVLGQGPQFIFQYYEKEERGRGNFPDRFSARQFPNYSSELNVNALLLGDSALYLCASSLWGQTTNYGYTFGSGTRLTVV.

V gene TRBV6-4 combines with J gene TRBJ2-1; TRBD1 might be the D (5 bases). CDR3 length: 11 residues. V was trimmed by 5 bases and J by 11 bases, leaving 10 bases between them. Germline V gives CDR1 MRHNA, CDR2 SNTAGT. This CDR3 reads CASSSGLQQFF. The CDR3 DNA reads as TGTGCCAGCAGTTCAGGGCTGCAGCAGTTCTTC.

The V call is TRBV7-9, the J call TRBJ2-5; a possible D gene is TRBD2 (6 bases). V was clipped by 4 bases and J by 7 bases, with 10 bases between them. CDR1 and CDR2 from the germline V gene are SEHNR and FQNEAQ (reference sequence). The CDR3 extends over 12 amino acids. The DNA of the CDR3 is TGTGCCAGCAGCTGGGACGGGGGGACCCAGTACTTC. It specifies CASSWDGGTQYF.

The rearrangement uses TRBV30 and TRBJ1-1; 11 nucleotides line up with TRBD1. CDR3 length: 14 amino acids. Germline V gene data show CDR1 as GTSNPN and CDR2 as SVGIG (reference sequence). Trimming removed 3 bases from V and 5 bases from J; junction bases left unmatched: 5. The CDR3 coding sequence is TGTGCCTGGAGCCCGGGACAGGGGGGAACTGAAGCTTTCTTT. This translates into CAWSPGQGGTEAFF.

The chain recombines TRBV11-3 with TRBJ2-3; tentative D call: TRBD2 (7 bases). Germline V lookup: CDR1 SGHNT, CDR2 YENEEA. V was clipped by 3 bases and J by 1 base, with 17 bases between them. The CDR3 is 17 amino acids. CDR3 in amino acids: CASSFTPGGLGTDTQYF. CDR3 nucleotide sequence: TGTGCCAGCAGCTTCACCCCGGGGGGCTTGGGCACAGATACGCAGTATTTT. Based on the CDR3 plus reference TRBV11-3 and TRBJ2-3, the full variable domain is EAGVVQSPRYKIIEKKQPVAFWCNPISGHNTLYWYLQNLGQGPELLIRYENEEAVDDSQLPKDRFSAERLKGVDSTLKIQPAELGDSAVYLCASSFTPGGLGTDTQYFGPGTRLTVL.

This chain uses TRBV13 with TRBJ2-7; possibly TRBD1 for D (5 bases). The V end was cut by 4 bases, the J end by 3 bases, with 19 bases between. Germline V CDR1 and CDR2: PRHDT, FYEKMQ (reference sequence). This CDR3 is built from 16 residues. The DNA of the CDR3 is TGTGCCAGCAGCTATGGGGCAGGCGAGAATTACTACGAGCAGTACTTC. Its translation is CASSYGAGENYYEQYF.

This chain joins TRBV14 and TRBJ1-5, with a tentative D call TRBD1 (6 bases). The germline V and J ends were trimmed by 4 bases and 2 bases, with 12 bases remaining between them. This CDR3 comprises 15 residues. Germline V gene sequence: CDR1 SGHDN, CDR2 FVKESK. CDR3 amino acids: CASSLAGGRNQPQHF. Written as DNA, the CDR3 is TGTGCCAGCAGCCTCGCGGGGGGGCGCAATCAGCCCCAGCATTTT.

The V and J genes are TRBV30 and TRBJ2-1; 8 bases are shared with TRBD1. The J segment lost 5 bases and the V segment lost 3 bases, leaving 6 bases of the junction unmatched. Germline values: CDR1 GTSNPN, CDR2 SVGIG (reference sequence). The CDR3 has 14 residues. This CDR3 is CAWRTDRVHNEQFF. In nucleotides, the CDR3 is TGTGCCTGGAGGACGGACAGGGTCCACAATGAGCAGTTCTTC.

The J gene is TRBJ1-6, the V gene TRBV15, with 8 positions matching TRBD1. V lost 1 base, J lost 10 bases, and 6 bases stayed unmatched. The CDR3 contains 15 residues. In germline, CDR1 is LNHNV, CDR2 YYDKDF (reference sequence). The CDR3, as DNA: TGTGCCACCAGCAGAGCGCAGGGGGCAGGGTCACCCCTCCACTTT. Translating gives CATSRAQGAGSPLHF.

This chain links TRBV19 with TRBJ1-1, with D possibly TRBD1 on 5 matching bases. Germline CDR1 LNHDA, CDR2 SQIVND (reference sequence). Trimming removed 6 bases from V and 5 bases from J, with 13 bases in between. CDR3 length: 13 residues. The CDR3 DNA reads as TGTGCCAGTAGCGCGTCGGGGGGGACTGAAGCTTTCTTT. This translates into CASSASGGTEAFF.

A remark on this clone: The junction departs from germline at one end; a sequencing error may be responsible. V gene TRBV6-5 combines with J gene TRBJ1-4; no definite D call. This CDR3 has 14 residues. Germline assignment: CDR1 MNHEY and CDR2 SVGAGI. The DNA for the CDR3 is TGTGCCGGCAGTATCCGCGGGCCAAATGAAAAACTGTTTTTT. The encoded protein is CAGSIRGPNEKLFF.

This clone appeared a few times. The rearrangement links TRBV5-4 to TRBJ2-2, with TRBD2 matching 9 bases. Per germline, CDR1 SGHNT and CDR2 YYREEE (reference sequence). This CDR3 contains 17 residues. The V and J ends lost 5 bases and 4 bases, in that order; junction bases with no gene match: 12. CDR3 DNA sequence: TGTGCCAGCAGGCCGAGTGGCGGGGGGGCGAGCACCGGGGAGCTGTTTTTT. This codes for CASRPSGGGASTGELFF.

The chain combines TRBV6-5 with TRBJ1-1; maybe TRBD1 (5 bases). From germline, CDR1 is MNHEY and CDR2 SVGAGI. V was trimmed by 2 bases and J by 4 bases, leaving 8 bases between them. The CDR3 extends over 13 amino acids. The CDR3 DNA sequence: TGTGCCAGCAGTTACGGGCAGGGCACTGAAGCTTTCTTT. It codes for CASSYGQGTEAFF.

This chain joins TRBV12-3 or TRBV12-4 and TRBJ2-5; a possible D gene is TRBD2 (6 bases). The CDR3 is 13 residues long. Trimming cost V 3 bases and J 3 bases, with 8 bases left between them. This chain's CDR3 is CASSLGGKETQYF. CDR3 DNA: TGTGCCAGCAGTTTGGGCGGGAAAGAGACCCAGTACTTC.

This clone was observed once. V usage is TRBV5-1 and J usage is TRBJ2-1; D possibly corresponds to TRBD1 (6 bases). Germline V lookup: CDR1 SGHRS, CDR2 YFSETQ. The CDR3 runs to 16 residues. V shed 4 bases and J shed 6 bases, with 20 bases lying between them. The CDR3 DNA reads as TGCGCCAGCAGCCAACTCTTCCAGGGGCGGGTCAATGAGCAGTTCTTC. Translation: CASSQLFQGRVNEQFF.

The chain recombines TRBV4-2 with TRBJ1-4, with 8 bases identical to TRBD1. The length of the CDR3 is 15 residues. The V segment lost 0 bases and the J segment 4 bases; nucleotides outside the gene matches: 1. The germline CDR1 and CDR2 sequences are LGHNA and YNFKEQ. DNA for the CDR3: TGTGCCAGCAGCCAAGAAACAGGGGGTAATGAAAAACTGTTTTTT. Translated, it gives CASSQETGGNEKLFF.

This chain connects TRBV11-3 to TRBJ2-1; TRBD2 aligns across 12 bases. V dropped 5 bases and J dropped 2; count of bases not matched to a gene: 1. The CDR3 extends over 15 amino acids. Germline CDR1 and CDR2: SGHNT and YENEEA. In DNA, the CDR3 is TGTGCCAGCAGCCTAGCGGGGGGGCCCTACAATGAGCAGTTCTTC. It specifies CASSLAGGPYNEQFF.